This TCR beta chain was sequenced during a study of blood T cell repertoires in COVID-19. The V end was cut by 1 base, the J end by 1 base, with 7 bases between. The germline V gene has CDR1 LGHDT and CDR2 YNNKEL (reference sequence). The CDR3 runs to 14 residues. In the original analysis: From reference gene primer amplification, estimates of nucleated cell counts were derived. TCRdb's table, derived via immunoSEQ multiplex PCR, lists solely in-frame clones and lacks some. Clone size and the V and J calls come from that table; the DNA yielded D and trimming. The sample carries about 73,000 clones, 89% recorded once.

The chain is built from TRBV3-1 (or the pseudogene TRBV3-2) and TRBJ2-5; D is unresolved. The clonotype comes from a man older than 75 with acute or convalescent COVID-19. Material: peripheral blood. CDR3 region: CASSQGASQETQYF. CDR3 nucleotide sequence: TGTGCCAGCAGCCAAGGGGCATCCCAAGAGACCCAGTACTTC.